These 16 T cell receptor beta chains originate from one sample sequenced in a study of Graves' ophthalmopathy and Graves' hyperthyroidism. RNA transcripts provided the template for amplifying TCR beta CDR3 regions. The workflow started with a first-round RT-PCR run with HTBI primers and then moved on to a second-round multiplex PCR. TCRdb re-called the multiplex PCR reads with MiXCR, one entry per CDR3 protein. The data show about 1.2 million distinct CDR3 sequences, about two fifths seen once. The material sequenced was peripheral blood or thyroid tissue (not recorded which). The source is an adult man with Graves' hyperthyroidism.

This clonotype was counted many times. CDR3 sequence reads: CSVEGGGGNTEAFF. The CDR3 nucleotides are TGCAGCGTTGAAGGGGGGGGGGGGAACACTGAAGCTTTCTTT. The rearrangement uses TRBV29-1 and TRBJ1-1, with D tentatively TRBD1 (5 bases). Germline lookup yields CDR1 SQVTM and CDR2 ANQGSEA. The CDR3 has 14 amino acids. V was shortened by 1 base and J by 1 base, with 10 bases between the two germline ends.

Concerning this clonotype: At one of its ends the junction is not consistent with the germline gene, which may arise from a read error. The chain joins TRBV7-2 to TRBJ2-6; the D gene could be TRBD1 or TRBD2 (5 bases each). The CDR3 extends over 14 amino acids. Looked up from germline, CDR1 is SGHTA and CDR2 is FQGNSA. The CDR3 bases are TGTGCCAGCGGCTTGGGGGACGGTGCCAACGTCCTGACTTTC. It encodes CASGLGDGANVLTF.

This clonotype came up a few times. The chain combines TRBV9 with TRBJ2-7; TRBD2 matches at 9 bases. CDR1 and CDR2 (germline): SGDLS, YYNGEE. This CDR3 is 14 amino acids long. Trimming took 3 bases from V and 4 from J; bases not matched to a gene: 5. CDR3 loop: CASSAGGLAYEQYF. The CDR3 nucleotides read TGTGCCAGCAGCGCAGGGGGACTAGCTTACGAGCAGTACTTC.

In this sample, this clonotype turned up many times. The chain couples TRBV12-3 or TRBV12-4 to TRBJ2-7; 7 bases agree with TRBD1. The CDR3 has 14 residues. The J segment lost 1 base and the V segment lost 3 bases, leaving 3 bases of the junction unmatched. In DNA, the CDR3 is TGTGCCAGCAGTTTCGACAGGGTGTCCTACGAGCAGTACTTC. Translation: CASSFDRVSYEQYF.

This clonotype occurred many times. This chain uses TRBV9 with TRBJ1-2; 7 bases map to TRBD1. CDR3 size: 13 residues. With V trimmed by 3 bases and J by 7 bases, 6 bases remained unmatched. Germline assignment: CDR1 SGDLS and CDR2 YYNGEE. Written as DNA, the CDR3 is TGTGCCAGCAGCGGCCAGGGGGGCGTTGGCTACACCTTC. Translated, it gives CASSGQGGVGYTF.

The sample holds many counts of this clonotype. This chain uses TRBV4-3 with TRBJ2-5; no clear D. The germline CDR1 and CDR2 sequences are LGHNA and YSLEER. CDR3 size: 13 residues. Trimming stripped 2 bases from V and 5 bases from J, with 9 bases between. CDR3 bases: TGCGCCAGCAGCCAACCCCCTCAGGAGACCCAGTACTTC. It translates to CASSQPPQETQYF.

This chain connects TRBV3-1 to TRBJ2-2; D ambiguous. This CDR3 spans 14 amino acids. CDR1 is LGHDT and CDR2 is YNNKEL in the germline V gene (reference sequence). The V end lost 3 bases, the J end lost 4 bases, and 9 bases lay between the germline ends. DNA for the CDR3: TGTGCCAGCAGCCATTCGATAATCACCGGGGAGCTGTTTTTT. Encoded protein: CASSHSIITGELFF.

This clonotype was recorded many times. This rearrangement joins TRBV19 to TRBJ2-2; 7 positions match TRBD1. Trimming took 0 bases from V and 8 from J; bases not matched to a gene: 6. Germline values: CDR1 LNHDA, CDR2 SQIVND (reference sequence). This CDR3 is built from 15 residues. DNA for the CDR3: TGTGCCAGTAGTATAGAGACAGGGTGGAAGGGGGAGCTGTTTTTT. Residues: CASSIETGWKGELFF.

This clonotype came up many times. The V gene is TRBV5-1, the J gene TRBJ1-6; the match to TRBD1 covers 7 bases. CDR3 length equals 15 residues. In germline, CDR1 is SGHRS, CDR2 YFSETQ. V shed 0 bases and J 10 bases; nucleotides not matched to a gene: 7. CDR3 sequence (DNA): TGCGCCAGCAGCTTGGGTCGACAGGGAGGGTCACCCCTCCACTTT. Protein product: CASSLGRQGGSPLHF.

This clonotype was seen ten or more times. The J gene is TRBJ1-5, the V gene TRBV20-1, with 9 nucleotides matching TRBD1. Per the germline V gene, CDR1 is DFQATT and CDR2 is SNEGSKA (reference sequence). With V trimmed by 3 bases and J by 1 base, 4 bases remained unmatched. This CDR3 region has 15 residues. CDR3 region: CSASLGTGSNQPQHF. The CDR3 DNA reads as TGCAGTGCTAGCCTTGGGACAGGGAGCAATCAGCCCCAGCATTTT.

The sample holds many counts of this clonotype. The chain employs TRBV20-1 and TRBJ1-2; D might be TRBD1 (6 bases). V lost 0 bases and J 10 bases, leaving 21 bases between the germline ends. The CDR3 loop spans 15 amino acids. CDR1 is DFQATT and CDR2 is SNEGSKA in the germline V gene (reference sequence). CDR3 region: CSARDTGRGLGHYTF. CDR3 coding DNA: TGCAGTGCTAGAGACACAGGCAGGGGTTTGGGGCACTACACCTTC.

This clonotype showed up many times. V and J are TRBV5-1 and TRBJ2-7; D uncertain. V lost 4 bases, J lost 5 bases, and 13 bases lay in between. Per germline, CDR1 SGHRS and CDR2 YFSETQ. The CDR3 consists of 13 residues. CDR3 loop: CASSPTNGDEQYF. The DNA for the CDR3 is TGCGCCAGCAGCCCCACGAACGGTGACGAGCAGTACTTC.

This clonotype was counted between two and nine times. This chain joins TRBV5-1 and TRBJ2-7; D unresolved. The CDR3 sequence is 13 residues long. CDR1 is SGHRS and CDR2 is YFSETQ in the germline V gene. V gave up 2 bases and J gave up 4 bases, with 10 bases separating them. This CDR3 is CASSFSDTYEQYF. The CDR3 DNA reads TGCGCCAGCAGCTTTTCAGATACTTACGAGCAGTACTTC.

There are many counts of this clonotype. DNA for the CDR3: TGTGCCATCAGGGAGACGGTTTCCTACGAGCAGTACTTC. Translating it yields CAIRETVSYEQYF. The chain links TRBV10-3 to TRBJ2-7; D remains unclear. V gave up 6 bases and J gave up 1 base, with 10 bases separating them. The CDR3 length is 13 residues. Germline values: CDR1 ENHRY, CDR2 SYGVKD.

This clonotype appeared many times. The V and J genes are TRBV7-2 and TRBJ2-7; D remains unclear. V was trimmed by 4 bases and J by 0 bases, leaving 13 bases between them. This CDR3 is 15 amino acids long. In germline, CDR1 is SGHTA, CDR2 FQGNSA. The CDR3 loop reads CASSWFTTSSYEQYF. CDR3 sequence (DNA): TGTGCCAGCAGCTGGTTTACCACGTCCTCCTACGAGCAGTACTTC.

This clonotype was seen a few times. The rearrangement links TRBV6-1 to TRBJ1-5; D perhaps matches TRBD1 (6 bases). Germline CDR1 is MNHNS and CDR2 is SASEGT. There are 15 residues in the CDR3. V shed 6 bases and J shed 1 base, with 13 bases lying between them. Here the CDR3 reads CASRDSQYSNQPQHF. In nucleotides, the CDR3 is TGTGCCAGCAGGGACAGTCAATACAGCAATCAGCCCCAGCATTTT.